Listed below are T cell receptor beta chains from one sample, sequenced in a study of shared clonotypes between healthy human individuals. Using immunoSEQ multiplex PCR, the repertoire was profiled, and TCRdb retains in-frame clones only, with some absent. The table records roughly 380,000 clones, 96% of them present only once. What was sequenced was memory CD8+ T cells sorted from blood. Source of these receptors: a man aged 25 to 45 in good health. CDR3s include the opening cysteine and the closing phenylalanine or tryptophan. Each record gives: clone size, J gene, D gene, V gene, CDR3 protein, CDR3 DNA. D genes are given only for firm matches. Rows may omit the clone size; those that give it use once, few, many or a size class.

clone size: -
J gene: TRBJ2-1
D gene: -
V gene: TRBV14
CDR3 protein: CASSLYNEQFF
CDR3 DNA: TGTGCCAGCAGCCTATACAATGAGCAGTTCTTC

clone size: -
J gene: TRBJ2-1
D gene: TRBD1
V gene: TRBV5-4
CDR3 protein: CASSEGQGSYNEQFF
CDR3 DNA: TGTGCCAGCAGCGAGGGACAGGGCTCCTACAATGAGCAGTTCTTC

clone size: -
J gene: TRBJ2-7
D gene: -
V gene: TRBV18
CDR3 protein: CASSGIGAYEQYF
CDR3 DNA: TGTGCCAGCTCGGGGATAGGGGCCTACGAGCAGTACTTC

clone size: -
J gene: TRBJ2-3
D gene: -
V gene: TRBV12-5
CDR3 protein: CASGPRTDTQYF
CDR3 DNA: TGTGCTAGTGGTCCCCGTACAGATACGCAGTATTTT

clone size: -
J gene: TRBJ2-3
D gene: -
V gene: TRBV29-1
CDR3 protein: CSVHRATDTQYF
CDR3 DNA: TGCAGCGTTCACAGGGCCACAGATACGCAGTATTTT

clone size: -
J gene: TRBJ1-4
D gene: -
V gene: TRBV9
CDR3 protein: CASSVPGPDEKLFF
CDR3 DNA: TGTGCCAGCAGCGTCCCAGGGCCTGATGAAAAACTGTTTTTT

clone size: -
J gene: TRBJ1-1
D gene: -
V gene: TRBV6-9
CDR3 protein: CASITTGNTEAFF
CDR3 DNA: TGTGCCAGCATTACGACAGGGAACACTGAAGCTTTCTTT

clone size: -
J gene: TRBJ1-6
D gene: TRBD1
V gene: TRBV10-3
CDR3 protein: CAIQDRANSPLHF
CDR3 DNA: TGTGCCATTCAGGACAGGGCCAATTCACCCCTCCACTTT

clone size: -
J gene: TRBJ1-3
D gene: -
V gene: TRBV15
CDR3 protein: CATSRDPPGRYTIYF
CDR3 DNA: TGTGCCACCAGCAGAGATCCCCCAGGCAGGTACACCATATATTTT

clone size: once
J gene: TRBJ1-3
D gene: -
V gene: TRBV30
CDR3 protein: CAWTGGNTIYF
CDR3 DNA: TGTGCCTGGACAGGTGGAAACACCATATATTTT

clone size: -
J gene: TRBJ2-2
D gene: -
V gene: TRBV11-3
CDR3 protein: CASSHSETGVKGTGELFF
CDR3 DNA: TGTGCCAGCAGCCACTCGGAGACGGGAGTGAAGGGCACCGGGGAGCTGTTTTTT

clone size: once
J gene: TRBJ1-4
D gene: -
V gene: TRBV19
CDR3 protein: CASSPGSATNEKLFF
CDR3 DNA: TGTGCCAGTAGTCCAGGGTCGGCAACTAATGAAAAACTGTTTTTT

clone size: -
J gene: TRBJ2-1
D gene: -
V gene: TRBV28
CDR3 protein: CASSLWGNEQFF
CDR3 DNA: TGTGCCAGCAGTTTATGGGGGAATGAGCAGTTCTTC

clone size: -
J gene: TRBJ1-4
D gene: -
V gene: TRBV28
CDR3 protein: CASIKDGNEKLFF
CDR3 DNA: TGTGCCAGCATAAAGGACGGTAATGAAAAACTGTTTTTT

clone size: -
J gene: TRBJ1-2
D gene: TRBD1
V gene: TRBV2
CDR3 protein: CASSQGANYGYTF
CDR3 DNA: TGTGCCAGCAGTCAGGGGGCTAACTATGGCTACACCTTC

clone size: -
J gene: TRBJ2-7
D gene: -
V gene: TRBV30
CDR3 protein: CAWSVLWGESSYEQYF
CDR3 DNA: TGTGCCTGGAGTGTACTTTGGGGGGAGAGCTCCTACGAGCAGTACTTC

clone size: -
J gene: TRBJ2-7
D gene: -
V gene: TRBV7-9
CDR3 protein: CASSLGSGITYEQYF
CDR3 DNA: TGTGCCAGCAGCTTAGGGTCAGGGATTACCTACGAGCAGTACTTC

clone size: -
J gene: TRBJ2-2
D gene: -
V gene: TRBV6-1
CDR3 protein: CASSAGTYPTGELFF
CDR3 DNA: TGTGCCAGCAGTGCCGGGACTTACCCAACCGGGGAGCTGTTTTTT

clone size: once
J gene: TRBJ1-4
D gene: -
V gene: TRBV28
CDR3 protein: CASSFSRVREKLFF
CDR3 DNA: TGTGCCAGCAGTTTTTCCAGGGTAAGGGAAAAACTGTTTTTT

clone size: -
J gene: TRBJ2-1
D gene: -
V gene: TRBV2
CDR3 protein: CANRDRSYNEQFF
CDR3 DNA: TGTGCCAACCGGGACCGTTCCTACAATGAGCAGTTCTTC

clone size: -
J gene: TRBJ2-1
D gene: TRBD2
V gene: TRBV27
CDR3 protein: CASSTLAGDSSYNEQFF
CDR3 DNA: TGTGCCAGCAGTACCCTAGCGGGAGATAGCTCCTACAATGAGCAGTTCTTC

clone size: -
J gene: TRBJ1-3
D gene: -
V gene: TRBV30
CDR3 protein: CAWSGAESGNTIYF
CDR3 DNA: TGTGCCTGGAGTGGAGCCGAGTCTGGAAACACCATATATTTT

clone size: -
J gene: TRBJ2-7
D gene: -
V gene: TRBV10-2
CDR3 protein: CASRGYPYEQYF
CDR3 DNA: TGCGCCAGCAGGGGCTACCCCTACGAGCAGTACTTC

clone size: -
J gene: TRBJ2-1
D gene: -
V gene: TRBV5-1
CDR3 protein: CASSLDGNPYNEQFF
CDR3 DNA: TGCGCCAGCAGCTTGGACGGGAATCCCTACAATGAGCAGTTCTTC

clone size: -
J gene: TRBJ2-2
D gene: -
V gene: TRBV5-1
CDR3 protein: CASSLTVNTGELFF
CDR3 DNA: TGCGCCAGCAGCTTAACGGTGAACACCGGGGAGCTGTTTTTT

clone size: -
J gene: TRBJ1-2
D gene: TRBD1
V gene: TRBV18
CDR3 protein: CASSPTGHGYGYTF
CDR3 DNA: TGTGCCAGCTCACCGACAGGGCACGGCTATGGCTACACCTTC

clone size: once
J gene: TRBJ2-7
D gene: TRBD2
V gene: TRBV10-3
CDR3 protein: CAISGRTSGYEQYF
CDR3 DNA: TGTGCCATCAGTGGCCGGACTAGCGGCTACGAGCAGTACTTC

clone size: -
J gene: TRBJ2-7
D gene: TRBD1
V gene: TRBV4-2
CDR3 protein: CASSQDWDRSYEQYF
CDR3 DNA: TGTGCCAGCAGCCAAGATTGGGACAGATCGTACGAGCAGTACTTC

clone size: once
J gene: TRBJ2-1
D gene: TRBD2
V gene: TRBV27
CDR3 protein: CASSPRLAGTYNEQFF
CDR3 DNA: TGTGCCAGCAGTCCTAGACTAGCGGGTACCTACAATGAGCAGTTCTTC

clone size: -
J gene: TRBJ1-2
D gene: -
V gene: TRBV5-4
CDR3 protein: CASSLGEDGYTF
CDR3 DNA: TGTGCCAGCAGCTTGGGGGAGGACGGCTACACCTTC

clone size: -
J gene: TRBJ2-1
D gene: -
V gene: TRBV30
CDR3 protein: CAWNPGSYNEQFF
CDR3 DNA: TGTGCCTGGAATCCCGGGAGCTACAATGAGCAGTTCTTC

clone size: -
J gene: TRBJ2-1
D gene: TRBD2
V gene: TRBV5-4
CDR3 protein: CASSLDLLGLAELGEQFF
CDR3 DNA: TGTGCCAGCAGCTTGGACCTCCTTGGACTAGCGGAACTTGGTGAGCAGTTCTTC

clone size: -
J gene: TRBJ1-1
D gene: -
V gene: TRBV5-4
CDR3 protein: CASSLGWGNTEAFF
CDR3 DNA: TGTGCCAGCAGCTTGGGGTGGGGGAACACTGAAGCTTTCTTT

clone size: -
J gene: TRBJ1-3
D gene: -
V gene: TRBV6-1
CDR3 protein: CASSGRESSGNTIYF
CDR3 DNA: TGTGCCAGCAGTGGCAGAGAGAGCTCTGGAAACACCATATATTTT

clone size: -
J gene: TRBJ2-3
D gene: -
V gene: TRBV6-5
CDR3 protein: CASSYGWGTDTQYF
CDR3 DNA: TGTGCCAGCAGTTATGGTTGGGGCACAGATACGCAGTATTTT

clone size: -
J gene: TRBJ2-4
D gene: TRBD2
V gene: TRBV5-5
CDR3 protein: CASSHTGGLGKNIQYF
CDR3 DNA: TGTGCCAGCAGCCACACGGGAGGTCTTGGCAAAAACATTCAGTACTTC

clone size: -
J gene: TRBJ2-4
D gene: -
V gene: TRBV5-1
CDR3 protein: CASSGGALGKNIQYF
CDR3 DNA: TGCGCCAGCAGTGGGGGTGCCCTGGGGAAAAACATTCAGTACTTC

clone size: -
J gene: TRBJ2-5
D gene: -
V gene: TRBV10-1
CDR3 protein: CASSETPRRGETQYF
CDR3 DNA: TGCGCCAGCAGTGAGACGCCCCGACGAGGAGAGACCCAGTACTTC

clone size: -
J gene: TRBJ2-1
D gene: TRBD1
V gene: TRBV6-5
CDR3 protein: CASSYSPGGAEQFF
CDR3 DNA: TGTGCCAGCAGTTACTCGCCAGGGGGAGCGGAGCAGTTCTTC

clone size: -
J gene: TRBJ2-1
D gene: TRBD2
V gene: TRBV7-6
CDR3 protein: CASSLTSGSAVEQFF
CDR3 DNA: TGTGCCAGCAGCTTGACTAGCGGGAGTGCAGTAGAGCAGTTCTTC

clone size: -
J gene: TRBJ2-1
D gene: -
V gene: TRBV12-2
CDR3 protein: CASRLGGNNEQFF
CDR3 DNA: TGTGCAAGTCGCTTAGGGGGTAACAATGAGCAGTTCTTC